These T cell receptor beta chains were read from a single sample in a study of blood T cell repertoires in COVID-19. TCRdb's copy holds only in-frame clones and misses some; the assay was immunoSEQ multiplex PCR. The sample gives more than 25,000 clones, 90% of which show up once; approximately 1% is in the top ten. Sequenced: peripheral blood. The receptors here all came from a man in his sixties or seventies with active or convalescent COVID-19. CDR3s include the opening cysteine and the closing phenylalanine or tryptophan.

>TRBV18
CASSTTGGFEAFF
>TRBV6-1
CASSVGTGRVGNTEAFF
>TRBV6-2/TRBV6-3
CASSFSTSGGFQYF
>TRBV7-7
CASSPTRGTEAFF
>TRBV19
CASSIVELNTEAFF
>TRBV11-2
CASRGVAGSTGELFF
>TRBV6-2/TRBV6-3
CASSPSPIGVYEQYF
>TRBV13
CASSLRSEASPLHF
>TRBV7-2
CASREAGGPSYEQYF
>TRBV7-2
CASSPGRAFNEQFF
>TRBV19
CASSLGTGGFYEQYF
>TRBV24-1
CATARGETQYF
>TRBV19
CASKQGAVITGELFF
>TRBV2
CATSLEAGPGNTIYF
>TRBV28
CASSPFGQGRRAWGAFF
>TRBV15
CATSRGQALDGYTF
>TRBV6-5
CASSTGTRGYTF
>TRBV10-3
CAISESEYGYTF
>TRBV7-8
CASSPHGGEQFF
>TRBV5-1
CASSLPGTGSPLHF
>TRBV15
CATSRDPGQGEKLFF
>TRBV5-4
CASSLETGTYNEQFF
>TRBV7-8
CASSFLDGTGGYNEQFF
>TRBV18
CASSPLTGNYGYTF
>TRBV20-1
CSASSPNEQFF
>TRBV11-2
CASSGGDTQYF
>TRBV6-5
CASSYSRTGGGYGYTF
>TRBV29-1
CSVAGTDNQPQHF
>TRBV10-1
CASSEYALAGIYEQYF
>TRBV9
CASSVGPRDYEQYF
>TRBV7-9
CASSPGGARSYEQYF
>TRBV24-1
CATSDPGQGAGGNQPQHF
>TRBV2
CASSVRGGAETQYF
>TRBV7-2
CASSLGQLLAPLNYGYTF
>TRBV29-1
CSVEDRDDYGYTF
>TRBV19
CASSSAGPYEQYF
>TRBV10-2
CASSEWGGAEAFF
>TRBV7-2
CASSPSRDRVSYEQYF
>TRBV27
CASRGIRTGDNEQFF
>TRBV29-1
CSVEGREGLTGELFF
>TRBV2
CASTRTGRASNQPQHF
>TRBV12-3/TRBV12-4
CASSLSGNQPQHF
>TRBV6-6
CASKLGSNRGYGYTF
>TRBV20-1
CRPGGNYGYTF